The source of this TCR beta chain is a study of early T cells in non-severe SARS-CoV-2 infection (dated by TCRdb to 2020 to 2022). At the level of the whole study: Because TCR sequencing relied on bulk RNA taken from unsorted whole blood, pairing of alpha and beta chains was not possible.

A case-control design nested within a healthcare worker cohort in London, UK, was used, with weekly nasopharyngeal swab PCR tests and blood sampling performed. Healthcare workers were enrolled in the week of the UK lockdown, from 23 to 31 March 2020, and were followed every week for up to about 16 weeks. This clonotype came up many times. It has no known antigen specificity. The record has no base qualities; no much larger clone is one base away. General study outcomes and caveats: Matching against VDJdb was skewed toward anti-spike CD8 responses, likely underestimated virus-specific expansions, and missed private and CD4 specificities.

The method behind the library was 5' RACE. The instrument was a NextSeq 500. To correct for sequencing error and PCR bias, the TCR library protocol tagged individual cDNA molecules with unique molecular identifiers. Sequencing covered both TCR alpha and beta chains, and within each sample the abundances of alpha and beta sequences were tightly co-correlated. The study's own analysis went as follows. Decombinator V4 was used to perform V gene, J gene and CDR3 annotation of TCR sequences. Expanded TCRs were defined as changing significantly between any two time points under a Poisson model with p below 0.0001. TCR abundances were normalised to the total number of TCRs sequenced in each sample and reported as counts per million. A search of VDJdb, accessed on 1 November 2021, was run for TCRs annotated to CMV, EBV and SARS-CoV-2, with TCRs annotated for multiple antigens excluded. TCRdb reran the public reads through fastp at Q25 and MiXCR, keeping productive beta chains. Merged by CDR3 protein, the rows form single entries marked with the most common genes and DNA. The V and J calls were determined by TCRdb, not by the authors. Within this sample are 29,000 or so distinct CDR3 sequences, with more than 5% of them counted one time only. The ten largest account for less than 14% of the sample.

Sequencing used whole blood. This sequence originates from an adult who was a healthcare worker with PCR-confirmed SARS-CoV-2 infection or an uninfected control (not recorded which).

The nucleotides read TGTGCCAGCAGCGTAGCTAGCGGCCCCGGGGAGCTGTTTTTT. It encodes CASSVASGPGELFF. The rearrangement combines TRBV9 with TRBJ2-2, and TRBD2 matches 7 of the central bases. CDR1 and CDR2, looked up from the germline V gene, are SGDLS and YYNGEE. The CDR3 starts with the cysteine, ends with the phenylalanine, and has 14 residues. Left in the record is the CDR3 DNA by itself, 42 bases read in frame from the first base. Unmatched junction bases come to 2, with V trimmed by 0 bases and J by 6 bases.